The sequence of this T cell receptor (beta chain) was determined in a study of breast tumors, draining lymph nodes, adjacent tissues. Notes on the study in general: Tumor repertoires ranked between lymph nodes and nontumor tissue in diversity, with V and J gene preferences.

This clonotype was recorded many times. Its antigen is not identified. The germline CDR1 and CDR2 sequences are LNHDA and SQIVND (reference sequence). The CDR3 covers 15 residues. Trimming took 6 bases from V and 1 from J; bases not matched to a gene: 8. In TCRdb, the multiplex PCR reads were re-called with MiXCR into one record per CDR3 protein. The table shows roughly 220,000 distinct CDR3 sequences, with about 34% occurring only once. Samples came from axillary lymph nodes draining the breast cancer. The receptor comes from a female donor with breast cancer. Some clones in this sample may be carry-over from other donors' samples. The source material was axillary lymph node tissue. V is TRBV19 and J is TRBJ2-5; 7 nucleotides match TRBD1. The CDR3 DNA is TGTGCCAGTAGCAAACTGACAGGGAGCCAAGAGACCCAGTACTTC. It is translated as CASSKLTGSQETQYF.